This passage covers 21 T cell receptor beta chains from one sample sequenced in a study of T cell responses to AZD1222 COVID-19 vaccine. Generated by immunoSEQ multiplex PCR, the TCRdb table keeps only in-frame clones and is missing some. The sample holds under 150,000 clones, about 92% seen once. The material was peripheral blood, obtained on day 0 of AZD1222 vaccination. These receptors were obtained from an adult in good health.

The rearrangement joins TRBV18 to TRBJ1-4; D unclear. Germline CDR1 is KGHSH and CDR2 is LQKENI. CDR3 length: 13 amino acids. V shed 2 bases and J shed 5 bases, with 6 bases lying between them. CDR3 nucleotides: TGTGCCAGCTCACCAGGGAACAATGAAAAACTGTTTTTT. It yields the protein CASSPGNNEKLFF.

The chain combines TRBV2 with TRBJ2-2; TRBD2 matches 15 bases. CDR3 length: 17 residues. The V segment lost 5 bases and the J segment 3 bases; nucleotides outside the gene matches: 4. The germline gives CDR1 SNHLY, CDR2 FYNNEI. The CDR3 is CASSWTSGRADTGELFF. In DNA, the CDR3 is TGTGCCAGCAGTTGGACTAGCGGGAGGGCCGACACCGGGGAGCTGTTTTTT.

The chain combines TRBV30 with TRBJ2-1; TRBD2 matches at 7 bases. V shed 1 base and J 5 bases; nucleotides not matched to a gene: 8. This CDR3 has 15 residues. Germline lookup yields CDR1 GTSNPN and CDR2 SVGIG (reference sequence). Here the CDR3 DNA reads TGTGCCTGGAGTGGGGGAGCGGGGCAAAACAATGAGCAGTTCTTC. It encodes CAWSGGAGQNNEQFF.

This clone has only one observation. The chain combines TRBV19 with TRBJ1-5, with 9 bases lining up with TRBD1. The V and J ends lost 5 bases and 4 bases, in that order; junction bases with no gene match: 6. In germline, CDR1 is LNHDA, CDR2 SQIVND (reference sequence). The CDR3 covers 15 residues. DNA for the CDR3: TGTGCCAGTAGTGTAACCGGGACAGGGAATCAGCCCCAGCATTTT. Protein sequence: CASSVTGTGNQPQHF.

The chain is built from TRBV30 and TRBJ1-2; maybe TRBD1 (5 bases). The CDR3 extends over 12 amino acids. V lost 0 bases, J lost 7 bases, and 9 bases lay in between. Germline CDR1 is GTSNPN and CDR2 is SVGIG (reference sequence). The CDR3 reads CAWSVRGFGYTF. CDR3 DNA sequence: TGTGCCTGGAGTGTTCGGGGGTTTGGCTACACCTTC.

This chain uses TRBV5-1 with TRBJ2-7; D unclear. The CDR3 is 11 amino acids. V was trimmed by 1 base and J by 5 bases, leaving 4 bases between them. The germline CDR1 and CDR2 sequences are SGHRS and YFSETQ. The CDR3 bases are TGCGCCAGCAGCTTGTTAAACGAGCAGTACTTC. Its translation: CASSLLNEQYF.

This clone is a singleton in its sample. DNA of the CDR3: TGCACCAGCAGATACAGCCGGGACACCGGAGATGGGGATACGCAGTATTTT. Its protein is CTSRYSRDTGDGDTQYF. V gene TRBV1 combines with J gene TRBJ2-3; the table's D call of TRBD1 was not tested on the DNA. TRBV1 is listed as a pseudogene. The CDR3 is 17 amino acids.

Comments on this clone: Sequence at one end of the junction differs from germline and may be a read error. The V gene is TRBV11-2, the J gene TRBJ1-4; no firm D call. CDR3 length: 13 amino acids. Germline V CDR1 and CDR2: SGHAT, FQNNGV. As DNA, the CDR3 is TGTGCCAGCAGCCTAGAGGCTAGTGAAAAACTGTTTTTT. It yields the protein CASSLEASEKLFF.

The V call is TRBV4-1, the J call TRBJ1-1, with a possible D match to TRBD1 (6 bases). The V and J ends lost 0 bases and 5 bases respectively, with 7 bases between them. This CDR3 is built from 13 residues. CDR1 is MGHRA and CDR2 is YSYEKL in the germline V gene. CDR3 coding DNA: TGCGCCAGCAGCCAAGAAAGGGGGACTGAAGCTTTCTTT. This translates into CASSQERGTEAFF.

The chain employs TRBV28 and TRBJ1-5, with D possibly TRBD1 on 5 matching bases. Looked up from germline, CDR1 is MDHEN and CDR2 is SYDVKM. The CDR3 is 15 residues long. The ends were cut back, 6 bases at V and 1 base at J, with 13 bases in the middle. The chain's CDR3 is CASRMRGLSNQPQHF. The CDR3 nucleotides are TGTGCCAGCAGGATGAGGGGATTGAGCAATCAGCCCCAGCATTTT. Combining the CDR3 with reference TRBV28 and TRBJ1-5 gives the whole variable domain DVKVTQSSRYLVKRTGEKVFLECVQDMDHENMFWYRQDPGLGLRLIYFSYDVKMKEKGDIPEGYSVSREKKERFSLILESASTNQTSMYLCASRMRGLSNQPQHFGDGTRLSIL.

The rearrangement links TRBV6-5 to TRBJ1-3; 8 bases fit TRBD1. V lost 6 bases, J lost 0 bases, and 4 bases stayed unmatched. The CDR3 sequence is 15 residues long. Per the germline V gene, CDR1 is MNHEY and CDR2 is SVGAGI. The CDR3 nucleotides read TGTGCCAGCAGCCGGGACAGGACCTCTGGAAACACCATATATTTT. It codes for CASSRDRTSGNTIYF.

CDR3 coding DNA: TGTGCCAGCAGCCAAGATAGGCCGCGGGAGCTGTTTTTT. Translating gives CASSQDRPRELFF. The chain employs TRBV3-1 (or the pseudogene TRBV3-2) and TRBJ2-2; D remains ambiguous. Germline V lookup: CDR1 LGHDT, CDR2 YNNKEL (reference sequence). Trimming pared 0 bases from V and 9 bases from J, leaving 8 bases between. The CDR3 length is 13 residues.

This clone occurred once. The genes are TRBV18 and TRBJ1-2; D call uncertain. CDR1 and CDR2 (germline): KGHSH, LQKENI. Between the trimmed V and J ends, which lost 2 bases and 9 bases, there was a span of 13 bases. The CDR3 extends over 13 amino acids. The DNA for the CDR3 is TGTGCCAGCTCACCAGACCTCAAGGTTAGCTACACCTTC. It is translated as CASSPDLKVSYTF.

The chain is built from TRBV5-6 and TRBJ2-5, with 11 nucleotides matching TRBD1. This CDR3 spans 13 amino acids. Germline CDR1 and CDR2: SGHDT and YYEEEE. The junction had 0 bases not matched to a gene; V was cut back by 3 bases and J by 5 bases. The CDR3 DNA follows: TGTGCCAGCAGCTGGGACAGGGGGGAGACCCAGTACTTC. It yields the protein CASSWDRGETQYF.

V usage is TRBV9 and J usage is TRBJ2-3; D not resolved. The CDR3 has 15 residues. V lost 0 bases and J 2 bases, leaving 10 bases between the germline ends. Germline CDR1 reads SGDLS; CDR2 reads YYNGEE. CDR3 DNA sequence: TGTGCCAGCAGCGTAGAGGAGCGCTACACAGATACGCAGTATTTT. Translated, it gives CASSVEERYTDTQYF.

V usage is TRBV5-5 and J usage is TRBJ2-5; 11 positions agree with TRBD1. Trimming cost V 1 base and J 4 bases; bases outside gene matches: 18. Germline assignment: CDR1 SGHKS and CDR2 YYEKEE (reference sequence). This CDR3 contains 20 residues. CDR3 amino acids: CASSLIGSGTGGLRRETQYF. Here the CDR3 DNA reads TGTGCCAGCAGCTTGATCGGGTCCGGGACAGGGGGTTTGCGTCGAGAGACCCAGTACTTC. The complete variable domain, with remaining parts taken from reference TRBV5-5 and TRBJ2-5, reads DAGVTQSPTHLIKTRGQQVTLRCSPISGHKSVSWYQQVLGQGPQFIFQYYEKEERGRGNFPDRFSARQFPNYSSELNVNALLLGDSALYLCASSLIGSGTGGLRRETQYFGPGTRLLVL.

The chain couples TRBV11-2 to TRBJ2-1; D might be TRBD1 or TRBD2, each matching 6 bases. V was cut by 4 bases and J by 6 bases, with 19 bases left in between. This CDR3 has 16 amino acids. Germline V lookup: CDR1 SGHAT, CDR2 FQNNGV. CDR3 nucleotide sequence: TGTGCCAGCAGCTACTTTTTAGCGGAGGGGGTCAATGAGCAGTTCTTC. It yields the protein CASSYFLAEGVNEQFF.

This clone was detected only a few times. J is TRBJ2-1 and V is TRBV5-1; TRBD2 aligns across 10 bases. V dropped 6 bases and J dropped 0; count of bases not matched to a gene: 6. The CDR3 extends over 16 amino acids. CDR1 SGHRS and CDR2 YFSETQ come from the germline V gene. The CDR3 sequence is CASTVSSGSSYNEQFF. DNA of the CDR3: TGCGCCAGCACGGTCTCTAGCGGGAGCTCCTACAATGAGCAGTTCTTC.

The chain carries TRBV11-2 and TRBJ2-2, with 11 bases that match TRBD2. Germline loops: CDR1 SGHAT, CDR2 FQNNGV. V gave up 0 bases and J gave up 5 bases; unmatched junction bases: 8. CDR3 length: 18 residues. DNA of the CDR3: TGTGCCAGCAGCTTAGAATACGCTAGCGGGAGGAGTACCGGGGAGCTGTTTTTT. This encodes CASSLEYASGRSTGELFF.

The chain uses TRBV2 and TRBJ1-5, with TRBD1 matching over 8 bases. Germline CDR1 reads SNHLY; CDR2 reads FYNNEI. V dropped 3 bases and J dropped 7; count of bases not matched to a gene: 2. This CDR3 contains 13 residues. The CDR3 here is CASSDTGGQPQHF. The CDR3, as DNA: TGTGCCAGCAGTGATACAGGGGGGCAGCCCCAGCATTTT. The full variable domain, rest sourced from reference TRBV2 and TRBJ1-5, is EPEVTQTPSHQVTQMGQEVILRCVPISNHLYFYWYRQILGQKVEFLVSFYNNEISEKSEIFDDQFSVERPDGSNFTLKIRSTKLEDSAMYFCASSDTGGQPQHFGDGTRLSIL.

V and J are TRBV30 and TRBJ1-2, with a tentative D call TRBD1 (5 bases). CDR3 size: 12 residues. Germline V gene lookup returns CDR1 GTSNPN and CDR2 SVGIG (reference sequence). The germline V and J ends were trimmed by 5 bases and 5 bases, with 12 bases remaining between them. The CDR3 reads CAWATDNYGYTF. For the CDR3, the DNA is TGTGCCTGGGCGACAGACAATTATGGCTACACCTTC.